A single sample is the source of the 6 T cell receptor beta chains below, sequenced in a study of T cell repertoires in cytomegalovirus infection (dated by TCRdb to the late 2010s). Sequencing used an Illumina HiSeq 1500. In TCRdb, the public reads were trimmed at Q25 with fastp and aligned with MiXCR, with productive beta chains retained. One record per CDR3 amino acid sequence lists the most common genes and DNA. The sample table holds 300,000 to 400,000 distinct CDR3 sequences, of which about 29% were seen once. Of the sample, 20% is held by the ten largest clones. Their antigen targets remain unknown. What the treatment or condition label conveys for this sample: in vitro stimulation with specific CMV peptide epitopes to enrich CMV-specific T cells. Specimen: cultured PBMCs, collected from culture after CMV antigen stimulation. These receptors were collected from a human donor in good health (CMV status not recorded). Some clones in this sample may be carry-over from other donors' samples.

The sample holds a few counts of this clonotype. The CDR3 spells CASSLWGQVNTEAFF. For the CDR3, the DNA is TGTGCCAGCAGTTTATGGGGACAGGTCAACACTGAAGCTTTCTTT. The chain has TRBV27 and TRBJ1-1; 8 nucleotides line up with TRBD1. V lost 1 base and J lost 2; bases outside the gene matches: 3. CDR3 size: 15 residues. Germline-derived CDR1 and CDR2 are MNHEY and SMNVEV (reference sequence).

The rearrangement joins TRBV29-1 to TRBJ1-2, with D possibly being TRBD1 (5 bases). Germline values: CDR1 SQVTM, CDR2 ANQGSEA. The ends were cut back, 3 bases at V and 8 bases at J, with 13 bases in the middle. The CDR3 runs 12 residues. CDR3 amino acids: CSVDQGLRGYTF. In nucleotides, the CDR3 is TGCAGCGTTGATCAGGGATTGAGAGGCTACACCTTC. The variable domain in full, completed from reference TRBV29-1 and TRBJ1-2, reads SAVISQKPSRDICQRGTSLTIQCQVDSQVTMMFWYRQQPGQSLTLIATANQGSEATYESGFVIDKFPISRPNLTFSTLTVSNMSPEDSSIYLCSVDQGLRGYTFGSGTRLTVV.

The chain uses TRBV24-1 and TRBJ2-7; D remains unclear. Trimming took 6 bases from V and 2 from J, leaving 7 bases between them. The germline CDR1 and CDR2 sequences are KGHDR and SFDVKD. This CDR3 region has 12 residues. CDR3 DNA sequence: TGTGCCACCAGTCAAGATCCCTACGAGCAGTACTTC. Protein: CATSQDPYEQYF.

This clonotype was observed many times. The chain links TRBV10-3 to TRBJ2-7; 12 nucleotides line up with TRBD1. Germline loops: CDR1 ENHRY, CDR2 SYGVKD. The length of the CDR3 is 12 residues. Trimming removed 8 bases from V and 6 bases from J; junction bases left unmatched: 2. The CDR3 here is CAIGTGGFEQYF. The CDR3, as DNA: TGTGCCATCGGGACAGGGGGCTTCGAGCAGTACTTC.

The CDR3 is CASSLEGQANSPLHF. The CDR3 bases are TGTGCCAGCAGCTTAGAGGGACAGGCGAATTCACCCCTCCACTTT. J is TRBJ1-6 and V is TRBV7-2; TRBD1 aligns across 8 bases. This CDR3 comprises 15 residues. Trimming at V came to 1 base and at J to 7 bases, leaving 3 bases not matched to a gene. Germline V gene data show CDR1 as SGHTA and CDR2 as FQGNSA.

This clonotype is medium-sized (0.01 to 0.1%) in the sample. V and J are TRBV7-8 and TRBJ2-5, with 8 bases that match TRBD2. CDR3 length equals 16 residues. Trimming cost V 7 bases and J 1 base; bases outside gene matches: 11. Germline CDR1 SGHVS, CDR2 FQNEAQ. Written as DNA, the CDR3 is TGTGCCAGCACCTTTGGTTCACTAGCGGCCCAAGAGACCCAGTACTTC. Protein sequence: CASTFGSLAAQETQYF.